This record looks at one TCR beta chain sequence and its context. What it binds is unknown. These data are taken from a study of beta chain features in type 1 diabetes. Study details: No age, gender or cell yield differences were seen between patients and healthy donors. Overall study findings and caveats: When VDJ junctions were examined, type 1 diabetes patients showed fewer insertions and more deletions.

Sequenced material consisted of expressed TCRB transcripts (all of the isolated RNA was reverse transcribed). It was found that naive, central memory and regulatory T cell samples averaged about 3.4 million reads. The method was immunoSEQ multiplex PCR; TCRdb's version includes in-frame clones alone and lacks a portion of them. The sample lists about 410,000 clones, over 11% occurring once. Based on CD45RO/CCR7/CD25/CD127/CD95/CD27, CD4+ regulatory, stem cell-like memory, naive and central memory cells were sorted. The CDR3 covers 14 residues. The V gene's germline CDR1 is SGHTA and CDR2 FQGNSA. The ends were cut back, 3 bases at V and 2 bases at J, with 11 bases in the middle.

This receptor was identified in a man between 25 and 39 years old in good health. This sequence joins TRBV7-2 and TRBJ2-7; D possibly corresponds to TRBD1 (6 bases). Sequencing was performed on naive CD4+ T cells from blood. The DNA of the CDR3 is TGTGCCAGCAGCTTCCGGCAGGGGCCCTACGAGCAGTACTTC. This translates into CASSFRQGPYEQYF.